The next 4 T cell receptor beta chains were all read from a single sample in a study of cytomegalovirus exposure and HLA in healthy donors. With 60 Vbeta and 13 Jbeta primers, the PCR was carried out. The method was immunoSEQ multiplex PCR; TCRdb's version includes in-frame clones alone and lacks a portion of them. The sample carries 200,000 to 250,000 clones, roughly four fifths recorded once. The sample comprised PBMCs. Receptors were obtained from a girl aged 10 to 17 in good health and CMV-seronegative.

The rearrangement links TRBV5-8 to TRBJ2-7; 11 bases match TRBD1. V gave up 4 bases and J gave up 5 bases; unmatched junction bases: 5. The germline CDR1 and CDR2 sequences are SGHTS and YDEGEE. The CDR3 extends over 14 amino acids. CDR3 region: CASSRDRGFDEQYF. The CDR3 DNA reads TGTGCCAGCAGCCGGGACAGGGGGTTCGACGAGCAGTACTTC.

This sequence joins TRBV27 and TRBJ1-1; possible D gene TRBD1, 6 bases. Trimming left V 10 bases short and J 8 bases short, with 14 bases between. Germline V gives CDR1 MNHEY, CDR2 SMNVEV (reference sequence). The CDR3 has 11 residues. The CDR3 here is CATQGRGEAFF. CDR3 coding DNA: TGTGCCACACAGGGACGAGGAGAAGCTTTCTTT.

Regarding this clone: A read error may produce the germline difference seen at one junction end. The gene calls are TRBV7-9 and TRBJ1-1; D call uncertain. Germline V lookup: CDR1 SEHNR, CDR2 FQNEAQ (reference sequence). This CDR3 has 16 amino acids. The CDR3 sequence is CSSSLGVGRANTEAFF. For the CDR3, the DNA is TGTTCCAGCAGCTTAGGCGTCGGTAGAGCGAACACTGAAGCTTTCTTT. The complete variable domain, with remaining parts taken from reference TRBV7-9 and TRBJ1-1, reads DTGVSQNPRHKITKRGQNVTFRCDPISEHNRLYWYRQTLGQGPEFLTYFQNEAQLEKSRLLSDRFSAERPKGSFSTLEIQRTEQGDSAMYLCSSSLGVGRANTEAFFGQGTRLTVV.

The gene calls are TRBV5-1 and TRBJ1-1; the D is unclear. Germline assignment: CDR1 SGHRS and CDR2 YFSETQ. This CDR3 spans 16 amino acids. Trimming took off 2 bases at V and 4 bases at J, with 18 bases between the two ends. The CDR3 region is CASSLAWGGRSTEAFF. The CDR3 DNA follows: TGCGCCAGCAGCTTAGCCTGGGGAGGACGTAGCACTGAAGCTTTCTTT.